Below are 12 T cell receptor beta chains sequenced from a single sample in a study of human T cells and chemical hapten exposure. One entry per CDR3 protein, called by TCRdb with MiXCR from the RACE reads. The repertoire holds about 180,000 distinct CDR3 sequences, approximately 31% seen once, with less than 3.5% in the top ten. Time point meaning: pre-sensitization, week 0. Treatment: therapeutic diphenylcyclopropenone sensitization with weekly scalp DPC. This sample comprised whole blood, obtained in connection with sensitization to the hapten diphenylcyclopropenone (DPC). Receptor source: a woman aged 25 to 39 with alopecia areata. Some clones in this sample may be carry-over from other donors' samples.

This clonotype was counted only a few times. The chain combines TRBV10-3 with TRBJ2-3, with 7 nucleotides matching TRBD1. Germline lookup yields CDR1 ENHRY and CDR2 SYGVKD. J was trimmed by 4 bases and V by 2 bases; bases with no gene match: 0. CDR3 size: 13 residues. For the CDR3, the DNA is TGTGCCATCAGTGAGGACAGGGCAGATACGCAGTATTTT. It codes for CAISEDRADTQYF.

V usage is TRBV20-1 and J usage is TRBJ2-1; TRBD1 matches at 7 bases. The CDR3 length is 12 residues. The germline V gene has CDR1 DFQATT and CDR2 SNEGSKA (reference sequence). J was trimmed by 6 bases and V by 4 bases; bases with no gene match: 3. This CDR3 is CSAKGQVNEQFF. The CDR3 coding sequence is TGCAGTGCTAAAGGACAGGTCAATGAGCAGTTCTTC.

The chain recombines TRBV11-2 with TRBJ2-2, with 10 bases lining up with TRBD1. CDR1 SGHAT and CDR2 FQNNGV come from the germline V gene. This CDR3 comprises 15 residues. V lost 7 bases, J lost 6 bases, and 8 bases stayed unmatched. Written as DNA, the CDR3 is TGTGCCAGCAATCAAGATGGACAGGGGGCCGGGGAGCTGTTTTTT. Translation gives CASNQDGQGAGELFF.

This clonotype has only a few counts. The chain is built from TRBV6-5 and TRBJ1-2; no definite D call. CDR1 MNHEY and CDR2 SVGAGI come from the germline V gene. The CDR3 runs to 14 residues. Trimming shortened V by 6 bases and J by 4 bases, and 15 bases separated the two germline ends. The CDR3 loop is CASSPAGSGYGYTF. CDR3 coding DNA: TGTGCCAGCAGCCCGGCGGGCAGCGGCTATGGCTACACCTTC.

This clonotype has ten or more counts. This chain links TRBV20-1 with TRBJ2-5, with unresolved D. The CDR3 is 11 residues long. Germline loops: CDR1 DFQATT, CDR2 SNEGSKA (reference sequence). The V end lost 4 bases, the J end lost 3 bases, and 6 bases lay between the germline ends. The CDR3 loop reads CSAILKETQYF. DNA for the CDR3: TGCAGTGCTATCCTGAAAGAGACCCAGTACTTC.

J is TRBJ2-7 and V is TRBV28; 9 bases match TRBD1. With 2 bases clipped from V and 3 bases from J, the junction kept 8 bases outside the gene matches. This CDR3 comprises 16 residues. Germline V gene data show CDR1 as MDHEN and CDR2 as SYDVKM. This CDR3 reads CASSLIGQGRDYEQYF. The DNA for the CDR3 is TGTGCCAGCAGTTTAATTGGACAGGGGAGGGACTACGAGCAGTACTTC.

The J gene is TRBJ2-4, the V gene TRBV28; 7 bases align to TRBD1. This CDR3 has 15 residues. CDR1 and CDR2 from the germline V gene are MDHEN and SYDVKM. The trim removed 5 bases at V and 6 bases at J, leaving 10 bases unmatched. The CDR3, as DNA: TGTGCCAGCAGTATCGGACAGGTGGCGGGAAACATTCAGTACTTC. Translation: CASSIGQVAGNIQYF. The full variable domain, its missing parts supplied by reference TRBV28 and TRBJ2-4, is DVKVTQSSRYLVKRTGEKVFLECVQDMDHENMFWYRQDPGLGLRLIYFSYDVKMKEKGDIPEGYSVSREKKERFSLILESASTNQTSMYLCASSIGQVAGNIQYFGAGTRLSVL.

V is TRBV28 and J is TRBJ2-1; D may correspond to TRBD1 or TRBD2 (5 bases each). The germline V and J ends were trimmed by 2 bases and 7 bases, with 15 bases remaining between them. The CDR3 is 15 amino acids. The V gene's germline CDR1 is MDHEN and CDR2 SYDVKM. CDR3 protein: CASSLPLGRENEQFF. DNA of the CDR3: TGTGCCAGCAGTTTACCCCTTGGCAGGGAGAATGAGCAGTTCTTC.

The chain recombines TRBV4-3 with TRBJ2-7, with D tentatively TRBD1 (5 bases). Germline CDR1 reads LGHNA; CDR2 reads YSLEER. This CDR3 has 15 residues. V dropped 0 bases and J dropped 4 bases, with 13 bases sitting between them. The CDR3 loop is CASSQERTFAYEQYF. The CDR3 DNA is TGCGCCAGCAGCCAAGAGCGGACATTTGCTTACGAGCAGTACTTC.

V is TRBV5-1 and J is TRBJ1-1; D is perhaps TRBD1 (5 bases). V was cut by 3 bases and J by 4 bases, with 19 bases left in between. The CDR3 has 16 amino acids. Germline V gives CDR1 SGHRS, CDR2 YFSETQ. CDR3 in DNA: TGCGCCAGCAGCTACTTACCCTCCCAGGGTATCACTGAAGCTTTCTTT. This translates into CASSYLPSQGITEAFF.

This clonotype was detected once. The gene calls are TRBV10-3 and TRBJ2-3; D is possibly TRBD1 (7 bases). Trimming removed 6 bases at V and 0 bases at J, with 10 bases between. CDR1 ENHRY and CDR2 SYGVKD come from the germline V gene. This CDR3 has 14 amino acids. The CDR3 nucleotides are TGTGCCATCAGCGCGGGACAGAGCACAGATACGCAGTATTTT. It specifies CAISAGQSTDTQYF.

This clonotype has more than one count but fewer than ten. The chain couples TRBV28 to TRBJ2-1, with D perhaps TRBD1 (6 bases). This CDR3 is built from 15 residues. CDR1 and CDR2 (germline): MDHEN, SYDVKM. V was clipped by 2 bases and J by 8 bases, with 16 bases between them. In DNA form, the CDR3 reads TGTGCCAGCAGTTTACAGGGGTCCCCCTCCCATGAGCAGTTCTTC. Protein: CASSLQGSPSHEQFF.